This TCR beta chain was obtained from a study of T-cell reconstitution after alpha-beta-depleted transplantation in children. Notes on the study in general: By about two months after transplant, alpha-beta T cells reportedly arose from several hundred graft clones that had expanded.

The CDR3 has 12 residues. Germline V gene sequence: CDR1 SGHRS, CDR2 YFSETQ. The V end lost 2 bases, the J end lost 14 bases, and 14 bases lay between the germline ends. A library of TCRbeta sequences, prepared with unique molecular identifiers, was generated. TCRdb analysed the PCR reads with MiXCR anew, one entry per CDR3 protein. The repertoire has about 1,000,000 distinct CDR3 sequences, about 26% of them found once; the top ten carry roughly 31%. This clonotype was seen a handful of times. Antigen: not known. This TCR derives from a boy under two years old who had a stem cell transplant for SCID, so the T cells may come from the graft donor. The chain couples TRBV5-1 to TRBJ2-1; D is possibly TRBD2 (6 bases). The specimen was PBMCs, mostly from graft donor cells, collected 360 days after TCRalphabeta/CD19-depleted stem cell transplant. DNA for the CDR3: TGCGCCAGCAGCTTAGACCGGCCGGGGGAGTTCTTC. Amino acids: CASSLDRPGEFF.